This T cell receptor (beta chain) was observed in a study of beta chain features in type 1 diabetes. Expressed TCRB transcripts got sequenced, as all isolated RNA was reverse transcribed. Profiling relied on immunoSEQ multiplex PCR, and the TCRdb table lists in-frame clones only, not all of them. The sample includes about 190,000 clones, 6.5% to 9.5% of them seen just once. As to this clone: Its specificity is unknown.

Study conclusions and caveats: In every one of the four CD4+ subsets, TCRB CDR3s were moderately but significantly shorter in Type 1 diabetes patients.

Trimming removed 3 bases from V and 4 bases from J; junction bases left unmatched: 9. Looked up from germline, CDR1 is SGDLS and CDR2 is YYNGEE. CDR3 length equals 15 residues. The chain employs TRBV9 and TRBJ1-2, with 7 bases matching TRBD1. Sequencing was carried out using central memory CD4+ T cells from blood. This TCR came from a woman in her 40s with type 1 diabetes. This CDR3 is CASSDRQGEIYGYTF. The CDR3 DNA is TGTGCCAGCAGCGACCGACAGGGCGAGATCTATGGCTACACCTTC.